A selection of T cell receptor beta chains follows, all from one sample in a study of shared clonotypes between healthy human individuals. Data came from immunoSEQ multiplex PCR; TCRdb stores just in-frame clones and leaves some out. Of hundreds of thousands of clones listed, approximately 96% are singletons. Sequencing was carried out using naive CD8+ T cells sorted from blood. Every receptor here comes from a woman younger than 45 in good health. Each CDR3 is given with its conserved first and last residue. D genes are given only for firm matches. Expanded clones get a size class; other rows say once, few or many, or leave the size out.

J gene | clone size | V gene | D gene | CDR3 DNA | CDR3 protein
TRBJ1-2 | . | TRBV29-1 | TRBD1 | TGCAGCGTGGCCGGGCATGTTCTTCGGGACAGGGGGCTCGTCTATGGCTACACCTTC | CSVAGHVLRDRGLVYGYTF
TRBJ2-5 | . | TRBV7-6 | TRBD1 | TGTGCCAGCAGCCTATGGGACAGGGATGAGACCCAGTACTTC | CASSLWDRDETQYF
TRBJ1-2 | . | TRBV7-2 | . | TGTGCCAGCGGACCCAGTCCTACTAACTATGGCTACACCTTC | CASGPSPTNYGYTF
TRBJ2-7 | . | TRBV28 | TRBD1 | TGTGCCAGCAGTTTCCACCGGAGACAGGGGATCTACGAGCAGTACTTC | CASSFHRRQGIYEQYF
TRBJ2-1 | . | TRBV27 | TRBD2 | TGTGCCAGCAGTTTATCTGCGGGAGGGAAAGACAATGAGCAGTTCTTC | CASSLSAGGKDNEQFF
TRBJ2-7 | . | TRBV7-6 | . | TGTGCCAGCAGCTTCGGTGGGGAGCAGTACTTC | CASSFGGEQYF
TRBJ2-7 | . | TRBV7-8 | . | TGTGCCAGCAGCATAAGACCAAACTACGAGCAGTACTTC | CASSIRPNYEQYF
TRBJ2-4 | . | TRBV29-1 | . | TGCAGCGTTCTGGCACAAGACAAAAACATTCAGTACTTC | CSVLAQDKNIQYF
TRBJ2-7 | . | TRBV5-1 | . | TGCGCCAGCAATTCAGGGGCCGGACAATACGAGCAGTACTTC | CASNSGAGQYEQYF
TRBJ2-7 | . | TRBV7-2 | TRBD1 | TGTGCCAGCAGCTCCCGGGACAGGGGGCACTACGAGCAGTACTTC | CASSSRDRGHYEQYF
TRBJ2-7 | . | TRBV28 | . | TGTGCCAGCAGTTTAGTAGGACCCTACGAGCAGTACTTC | CASSLVGPYEQYF
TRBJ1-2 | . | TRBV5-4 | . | TGTGCGATGGATGCCGGTGCGGGGGGCTACACCTTC | CAMDAGAGGYTF
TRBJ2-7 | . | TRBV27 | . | TGTGCCAGCAGAGGGGGGACCGGGACCGAGCAGTACTTC | CASRGGTGTEQYF
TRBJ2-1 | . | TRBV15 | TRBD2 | TGTGCCACCAGCAGAGATCCAGTAGTGGGAGGGCATAATGAGCAGTTCTTC | CATSRDPVVGGHNEQFF
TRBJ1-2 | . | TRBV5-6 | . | TGTGCCAGCAGCTTGGGAGGGGAGGGGATCTATGGCTACACCTTC | CASSLGGEGIYGYTF
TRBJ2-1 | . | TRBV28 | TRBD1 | TGTGCCAGCAGGGATCCCGGGACAGGGGGACTAGGTGAGCAGTTCTTC | CASRDPGTGGLGEQFF
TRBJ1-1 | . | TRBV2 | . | TGTGCCAGCAGCACTGAAGCTTTCTTT | CASSTEAFF
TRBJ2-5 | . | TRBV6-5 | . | TGTGCCAGCAGTTACGAATATAGCGGTGGGGCAGAGACCCAGTACTTC | CASSYEYSGGAETQYF
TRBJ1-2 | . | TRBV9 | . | TGTGCCAGCAGCGTAGAGGACGGCCCCTATGGCTACACCTTC | CASSVEDGPYGYTF
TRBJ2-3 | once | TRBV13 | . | TGTGCCAGCAGCTTAGGCCCAGGGGAAAATACGCAGTATTTT | CASSLGPGENTQYF
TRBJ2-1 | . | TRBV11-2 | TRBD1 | TGTGCCAGCAGTTACCCGACAGGGCCGGTGGATGAGCAGTTCTTC | CASSYPTGPVDEQFF
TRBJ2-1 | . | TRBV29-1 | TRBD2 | TGCAGTACTCTAGCGGGAATCTCCTACAATGAGCAGTTCTTC | CSTLAGISYNEQFF
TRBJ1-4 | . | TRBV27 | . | TGTGCCAGCAGTTCTAGACGGGAGGCAAATGAAAAACTGTTTTTT | CASSSRREANEKLFF
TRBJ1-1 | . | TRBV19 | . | TGTGCCAGTAGGACACCCGCGGAGGGCACTGAAGCTTTCTTT | CASRTPAEGTEAFF
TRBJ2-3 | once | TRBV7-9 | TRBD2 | TGTGCCAGCAGCCAACAGGAACTAGCGGTCACAGATACGCAGTATTTT | CASSQQELAVTDTQYF
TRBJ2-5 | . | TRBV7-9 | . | TGTGCCAGCAGCTTAGTTGAGGGGCGGAGGGAGACCCAGTACTTC | CASSLVEGRRETQYF
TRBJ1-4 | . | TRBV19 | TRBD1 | TGTGCCAGTAGTATCTCCTTCCGCAGGGGGTCACCTGATAATGAAAAACTGTTTTTT | CASSISFRRGSPDNEKLFF
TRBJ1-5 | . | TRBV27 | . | TGTGCCAGCAGTTTATTAGGTATCAATCAGCCCCAGCATTTT | CASSLLGINQPQHF
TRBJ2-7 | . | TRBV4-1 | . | TGCGCCAGCAGCCAAGAACGTCGGGACAACTCCTACGAGCAGTACTTC | CASSQERRDNSYEQYF
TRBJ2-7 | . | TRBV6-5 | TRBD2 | TGTGCCAGCAGTCGCGAACTAGCGGGAGTTTACGAGCAGTACTTC | CASSRELAGVYEQYF
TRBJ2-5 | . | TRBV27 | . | TGTGCCAGCAGTTTAAGGGGGGGGCCAGAGACCCAGTACTTC | CASSLRGGPETQYF
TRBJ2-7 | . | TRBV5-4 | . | TGTGCCAGCAGGAGTCAGGGGAAGGACGAGCAGTACTTC | CASRSQGKDEQYF
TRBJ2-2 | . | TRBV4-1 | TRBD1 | TGCGCCAGCAGCCAACAGGGGGTTGGCGGGGAGCTGTTTTTT | CASSQQGVGGELFF
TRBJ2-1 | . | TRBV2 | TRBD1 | TGTGCCAGCAGTGGATTCCACGGGACAGCCTACAATGAGCAGTTCTTC | CASSGFHGTAYNEQFF
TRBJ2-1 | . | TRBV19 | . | TGTGCCAGTAGTATCCTGGCAGGGGAAAGCCTAGCGACTTACAATGAGCAGTTCTTC | CASSILAGESLATYNEQFF
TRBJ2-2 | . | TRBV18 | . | TGTGCCAGCTCCCCCTCCGGGGAGCTGTTTTTT | CASSPSGELFF
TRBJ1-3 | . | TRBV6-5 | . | TGTGCCAGCAGCCGGACGGGAATCTCTGGAAACACCATATATTTT | CASSRTGISGNTIYF
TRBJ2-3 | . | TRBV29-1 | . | TGCAGCGTTGAAGTAGGGACTGCAGATACGCAGTATTTT | CSVEVGTADTQYF
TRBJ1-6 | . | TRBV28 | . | TGTGCCAGCAGAGAGGGATTTAATAATTCACCCCTCCACTTT | CASREGFNNSPLHF
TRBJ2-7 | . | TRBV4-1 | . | TGCGCCAGCAGCTCCCCGGTGGGCGGGGGCGAAGCAGGCTACGAGCAGTACTTC | CASSSPVGGGEAGYEQYF